What follows describes a single TCR beta chain. These data are taken from a study of blood T cell repertoires in COVID-19. As for the study in general: Sites in the United States, Italy and Spain provided acute and convalescent COVID-19 samples. The analysed material was cDNA or gDNA that came from T cells, B-cell-depleted T cells, or PBMCs.

Germline V gene lookup returns CDR1 SGDLS and CDR2 YYNGEE. The CDR3 length is 14 residues. Trimming took off 3 bases at V and 5 bases at J, with 14 bases between the two ends. In the original workflow: Nucleated cell number was recorded as an estimate derived from reference gene primer amplification. Profiling relied on immunoSEQ multiplex PCR, and the TCRdb table lists in-frame clones only, not all of them. Clonal size and the V and J genes are those of that table, whereas D and trimming came from the DNA. The sample lists about 150,000 clones, roughly nine tenths seen once, with over 2% in the top ten.

What was sequenced was peripheral blood. The sequence derives from an older woman with acute or convalescent COVID-19. This chain links TRBV9 with TRBJ2-5; D is perhaps TRBD2 (6 bases). CDR3 protein: CASSESGRWETQYF. The CDR3 DNA follows: TGTGCCAGCAGCGAATCGGGGAGGTGGGAGACCCAGTACTTC.